Listed here is a single TCR beta chain. Original handling: Quantification of nucleated cells was approximated via reference gene primer amplification. Data came from immunoSEQ multiplex PCR; TCRdb stores just in-frame clones and leaves some out. The DNA gave D and trimming, while V, J and clone size come from that table. Among some 130,000 clones listed, 79% were seen once. This CDR3 comprises 15 residues. Germline trimming cut 4 bases from V and 10 bases from J; bases unmatched to any gene: 12. Germline CDR1 reads SGHRS; CDR2 reads YFSETQ. These data come from a study of blood T cell repertoires in COVID-19.

The receptor was derived from a woman older than 75 with acute or convalescent COVID-19. Material for sequencing was peripheral blood. This chain links TRBV5-1 with TRBJ1-2; 11 nucleotides line up with TRBD1. The CDR3 sequence: CASSLGQGAEFDYTF. DNA for the CDR3: TGCGCCAGCAGCCTCGGACAGGGGGCCGAGTTTGACTACACCTTC.